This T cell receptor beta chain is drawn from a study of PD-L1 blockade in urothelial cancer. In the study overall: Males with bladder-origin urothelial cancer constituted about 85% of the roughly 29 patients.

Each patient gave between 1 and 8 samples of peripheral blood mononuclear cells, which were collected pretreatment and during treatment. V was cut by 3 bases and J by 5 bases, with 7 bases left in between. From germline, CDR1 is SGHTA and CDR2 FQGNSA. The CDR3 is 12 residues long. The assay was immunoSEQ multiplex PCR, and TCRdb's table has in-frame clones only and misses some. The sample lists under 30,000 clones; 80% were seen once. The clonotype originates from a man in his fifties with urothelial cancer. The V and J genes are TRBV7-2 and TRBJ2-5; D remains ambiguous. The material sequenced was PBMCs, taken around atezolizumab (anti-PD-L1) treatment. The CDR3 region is CASSFRAETQYF. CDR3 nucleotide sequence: TGTGCCAGCAGCTTCCGCGCCGAGACCCAGTACTTC.